This TCR beta chain stems from a study of Tregs in tolerant kidney transplant recipients. Clones were sequenced by immunoSEQ multiplex PCR, and TCRdb holds only the in-frame ones, with some missing. The sample consists of over 60,000 clones, roughly 98% of them appearing once. V gave up 3 bases and J gave up 3 bases, with 12 bases separating them. Germline CDR1 and CDR2: SEHNR and FQNEAQ (reference sequence). The CDR3 loop spans 15 amino acids. This TCR was recovered from a human donor who received a combined kidney and bone marrow transplant. The V gene is TRBV7-9, the J gene TRBJ1-3; possibly TRBD1 for D (5 bases). The sequenced sample was CD4+ T cells from blood, obtained before the transplant. The CDR3 spells CASSLEGTGGNTIYF. The DNA for the CDR3 is TGTGCCAGCAGCTTGGAAGGGACTGGTGGAAACACCATATATTTT.